A single TCR beta chain is shown here with its context. The antigen is undetermined. This specimen comes from a study of blood T cells in healthy people across ages. Overall study results and limits: It was held that the diversity estimates obtained from one million T cells were underestimates.

The use of a sample-barcoded 5' primer and a J-beta primer mix characterized a second PCR of about 7 to 12 cycles. One entry per CDR3 protein results from TCRdb running MiXCR on the 5' RACE reads. This sample yields about 1.4 million distinct CDR3 sequences, of which 55% to 75% are seen a single time; roughly 7% belongs to the top ten. This receptor was obtained from a man younger than 35 in good health. The sequenced sample was blood.

The CDR3 DNA reads TGTGCCCCCGGGGAGGGCCTGAACACTGAAGCTTTCTTT. It is translated as CAPGEGLNTEAFF. The rearrangement joins TRBV13 to TRBJ1-1, with D hard to call. CDR1 and CDR2 from the germline V gene are PRHDT and FYEKMQ (reference sequence). The CDR3 spans 13 residues. V was pared by 11 bases and J by 0 bases, with 13 bases between.